One TCR beta chain is described in this entry. Its antigen is unknown. These data belong to a study of chemoradiotherapy in HPV16-positive cancers. Across the whole study: Candidate HPV-specific clones and shared TCR motifs came from two HPV16-positive patients. Overall study results and limits: Better recurrence-free survival went with HPV-responsive T-cell expansion in HPV16-positive patients. Candidate HPV-specific clones and E7-related TCR motifs grew in tumor during treatment.

Germline values: CDR1 SNHLY, CDR2 FYNNEI. This CDR3 region has 18 residues. After removal of 3 bases from V and 0 bases from J, the junction contained 5 bases not matched to a gene. Repertoires were sampled repeatedly during chemoradiotherapy. The repertoire was sequenced with immunoSEQ multiplex PCR; TCRdb's copy has only in-frame clones and lacks some. The repertoire holds about 7,000 clones, with roughly 82% as singletons. Sequencing used tumor tissue, obtained from a patient who underwent chemoradiotherapy. This sequence originates from a human donor with HPV-associated anogenital cancer. This chain joins TRBV2 and TRBJ1-6; TRBD1 aligns across 10 bases. CDR3 in amino acids: CASSEGQGYGSYNSPLHF. CDR3 coding DNA: TGTGCCAGCAGTGAGGGACAGGGGTATGGCTCCTATAATTCACCCCTCCACTTT.